Detailed here is one TCR beta chain. This entry is derived from a study of blood T cell repertoires in COVID-19. About the study: Acute-phase and convalescent COVID-19 samples originated in the United States, Italy and Spain. Nucleic acid was either cDNA or gDNA, and it came from T cells, B-cell-depleted T cells, or PBMCs.

In the authors' methods: Nucleated cell number was recorded as an estimate derived from reference gene primer amplification. Data came from immunoSEQ multiplex PCR; TCRdb stores just in-frame clones and leaves some out. V, J and clone size are those of that table, while D and trimming were read from the DNA. Of some 180,000 clones listed, about 79% are singletons. Germline CDR1 reads SGDLS; CDR2 reads YYNGEE. This CDR3 region has 15 residues. Trimming left V 3 bases short and J 4 bases short, with 16 bases between. The receptor was isolated from a human donor in a cohort sampled during active COVID-19. The specimen was peripheral blood. This chain connects TRBV9 to TRBJ1-1; D uncertain. The CDR3 here is CASSEGEGWGTEAFF. DNA of the CDR3: TGTGCCAGCAGCGAGGGTGAGGGCTGGGGCACTGAAGCTTTCTTT.